The clone carrying this T cell receptor beta chain was seen more than once but under ten times. Its cognate antigen is unknown. These data originate in a study of T cell repertoires in cytomegalovirus infection. Across the whole study: CMV infection together with matching HLA type was indicated by public TCR beta signatures.

TCRdb re-called the reads with MiXCR, one entry per CDR3 protein. The repertoire includes around 750,000 distinct CDR3 sequences, approximately 32% of them detected once, and under 15% sits in the top ten. Trimming left V 0 bases short and J 0 bases short, with 6 bases between. CDR1 is ENHRY and CDR2 is SYGVKD in the germline V gene. The length of the CDR3 is 15 residues. This specimen was cultured CD8+ T cells from PBMCs, taken from culture after CMV antigen stimulation. The clonotype comes from a human donor in good health (CMV status not recorded). Some clones in this sample may be carry-over from other donors' samples. The chain joins TRBV10-3 to TRBJ2-1, with D hard to call. The CDR3 here is CAISESRSSYNEQFF. In nucleotides, the CDR3 is TGTGCCATCAGTGAGTCCCGGAGCTCCTACAATGAGCAGTTCTTC.